Below are 15 T cell receptor beta chains sequenced from a single sample in a study of shared T cell receptors in the human thymus. TCRdb keeps only in-frame clones here, not all; method: immunoSEQ multiplex PCR. The sample carries roughly 710,000 clones, 70% to 90% recorded once. The data also belong to a second study, concerning human thymus T cells.

The specimen sequenced was thymocytes. The receptors were gathered from a girl in the first two years of life with a congenital heart defect.

The V gene is TRBV5-6, the J gene TRBJ2-7; 7 nucleotides match TRBD1. The V gene's germline CDR1 is SGHDT and CDR2 YYEEEE. The junction had 5 bases not matched to a gene; V was cut back by 5 bases and J by 0 bases. The CDR3 contains 14 residues. The CDR3 loop is CASRSAGGSYEQYF. CDR3 bases: TGTGCCAGCAGGTCCGCAGGGGGCTCCTACGAGCAGTACTTC.

The rearrangement joins TRBV19 to TRBJ1-6, with 7 bases lining up with TRBD1. Unmatched junction bases numbered 7, after V lost 3 bases and J lost 5 bases. The germline V gene encodes CDR1 LNHDA and CDR2 SQIVND (reference sequence). The CDR3 runs to 16 residues. The CDR3 spells CASSMFSGTDNSPLHF. The CDR3 nucleotides read TGTGCCAGTAGTATGTTCTCCGGGACAGATAATTCACCCCTCCACTTT.

V usage is TRBV13 and J usage is TRBJ2-1; D is undetermined. This CDR3 has 12 residues. Germline lookup yields CDR1 PRHDT and CDR2 FYEKMQ (reference sequence). V lost 6 bases, J lost 9 bases, and 12 bases lay in between. CDR3 amino acids: CASRPRYSEQFF. Here the CDR3 DNA reads TGTGCCAGCAGGCCCCGTTATAGTGAGCAGTTCTTC. The full variable domain, completed using reference TRBV13 and TRBJ2-1, is AAGVIQSPRHLIKEKRETATLKCYPIPRHDTVYWYQQGPGQDPQFLISFYEKMQSDKGSIPDRFSAQQFSDYHSELNMSSLELGDSALYFCASRPRYSEQFFGPGTRLTVL.

The chain carries TRBV9 and TRBJ2-2; no firm D call. Germline CDR1 SGDLS, CDR2 YYNGEE. CDR3 length: 13 amino acids. Trimming left V 7 bases short and J 0 bases short, with 7 bases between. The CDR3 protein is CASCLTNTGELFF. The CDR3 bases are TGTGCCAGCTGTTTAACGAACACCGGGGAGCTGTTTTTT.

The CDR3 reads CATSRRKQGLTYNQPQHF. Written as DNA, the CDR3 is TGTGCCACCAGCAGAAGGAAACAGGGACTAACCTACAATCAGCCCCAGCATTTT. The chain carries TRBV15 and TRBJ1-5; TRBD1 might be the D (6 bases). The V gene's germline CDR1 is LNHNV and CDR2 YYDKDF (reference sequence). There are 18 residues in the CDR3. V was clipped by 2 bases and J by 3 bases, with 20 bases between them.

This chain connects TRBV15 to TRBJ1-2; D remains unclear. In germline, CDR1 is LNHNV, CDR2 YYDKDF (reference sequence). V gave up 5 bases and J gave up 0 bases, with 7 bases separating them. The CDR3 is 13 amino acids. CDR3 sequence reads: CATSPLANYGYTF. The CDR3 DNA reads as TGTGCCACCAGCCCCTTAGCTAACTATGGCTACACCTTC.

The chain employs TRBV5-6 and TRBJ1-2; perhaps TRBD1 as D (6 bases). The CDR3 length is 14 residues. Per germline, CDR1 SGHDT and CDR2 YYEEEE. V dropped 1 base and J dropped 3 bases, with 10 bases sitting between them. The CDR3 protein is CASSLTGSDYGYTF. The CDR3 DNA is TGTGCCAGCAGCTTGACAGGGTCAGACTATGGCTACACCTTC.

This clone was detected a few times. The chain recombines TRBV5-1 with TRBJ2-3; 11 bases line up with TRBD2. Germline V lookup: CDR1 SGHRS, CDR2 YFSETQ. V lost 3 bases, J lost 6 bases, and 15 bases stayed unmatched. The CDR3 totals 18 residues. The CDR3 region is CASSSGGLAGGRLDTQYF. DNA of the CDR3: TGCGCCAGCAGCTCCGGGGGTTTAGCGGGGGGGCGCCTGGATACGCAGTATTTT.

The chain employs TRBV28 and TRBJ1-4; D is undetermined. V shed 6 bases and J shed 0 bases, with 14 bases lying between them. The CDR3 has 16 amino acids. Germline loops: CDR1 MDHEN, CDR2 SYDVKM. CDR3 sequence reads: CASSQEGRTTNEKLFF. The CDR3 nucleotides read TGTGCCAGCAGCCAAGAGGGCCGGACAACTAATGAAAAACTGTTTTTT.

The rearrangement joins TRBV15 to TRBJ1-5, with 8 bases matching TRBD1. CDR3 length equals 15 residues. V trimming: 0 bases; J trimming: 7 bases; junction bases outside the gene matches: 5. The germline gives CDR1 LNHNV, CDR2 YYDKDF (reference sequence). CDR3 in amino acids: CATSRDSGGSQPQHF. The CDR3 DNA sequence: TGTGCCACCAGCAGAGATTCAGGGGGCAGCCAGCCCCAGCATTTT.

This chain connects TRBV4-3 to TRBJ1-5; D not certain. The CDR3 runs to 14 residues. Trimming left V 0 bases short and J 7 bases short, with 10 bases between. Per the germline V gene, CDR1 is LGHNA and CDR2 is YSLEER. For the CDR3, the DNA is TGCGCCAGCAGCCAAGACCCTATTAGACAGCCCCAGCATTTT. Its translation is CASSQDPIRQPQHF.

The genes are TRBV4-1 and TRBJ1-5; D unclear. Looked up from germline, CDR1 is MGHRA and CDR2 is YSYEKL. V was cut by 0 bases and J by 4 bases, with 13 bases left in between. The CDR3 runs 16 residues. The CDR3 sequence: CASSQEMVRANQPQHF. The CDR3 nucleotides are TGCGCCAGCAGCCAAGAAATGGTACGAGCTAATCAGCCCCAGCATTTT.

V usage is TRBV6-6 and J usage is TRBJ1-1, with 8 bases lining up with TRBD1. The germline V gene encodes CDR1 MNHNY and CDR2 SVGAGI (reference sequence). CDR3 length: 12 amino acids. Unmatched junction bases numbered 5, after V lost 8 bases and J lost 6 bases. DNA of the CDR3: TGTGCCAGCCAAGACAGGGGTCCTGAAGCTTTCTTT. Its protein product is CASQDRGPEAFF.

The chain is built from TRBV29-1 and TRBJ2-1, with 10 nucleotides matching TRBD2. Germline V gives CDR1 SQVTM, CDR2 ANQGSEA. With V trimmed by 6 bases and J by 6 bases, 2 bases remained unmatched. This CDR3 contains 12 residues. The CDR3 loop is CSVGLATNEQFF. In DNA, the CDR3 is TGCAGCGTGGGACTAGCGACCAATGAGCAGTTCTTC.

The chain recombines TRBV7-9 with TRBJ1-1, with D possibly TRBD1 on 5 matching bases. The V end was cut by 1 base, the J end by 6 bases, with 15 bases between. Germline V gene lookup returns CDR1 SEHNR and CDR2 FQNEAQ (reference sequence). CDR3 length: 15 amino acids. For the CDR3, the DNA is TGTGCCAGCAGCTTAGTTACATCCCTGGGGCCTGAAGCTTTCTTT. Its protein product is CASSLVTSLGPEAFF.